A selection of T cell receptor beta chains follows, all from one sample in a study of blood T cells in healthy people across ages. TCRdb itself ran the 5' RACE reads through MiXCR, one entry per CDR3 protein. The repertoire holds 1.8 million or so distinct CDR3 sequences, with roughly two fifths as singletons. The sequencing sample was made of blood. These TCRs come from a human donor in good health. Both conserved end residues are part of each CDR3. D genes are given only for firm matches. A row's size may be missing; if present it is once, few, many or a size class.

v_call	d_call	clone_size	j_call	cdr3_aa	cdr3_nt
TRBV6-2/TRBV6-3	NA	NA	TRBJ2-5	CASSYRGTIETQYF	TGTGCCAGCAGTTACCGTGGCACTATTGAGACCCAGTACTTC
TRBV7-2	NA	NA	TRBJ1-1	CASSPGQYTEAFF	TGTGCCAGCAGTCCCGGACAGTACACTGAAGCTTTCTTT
TRBV5-1	NA	NA	TRBJ2-7	CASSLFGTANEQYF	TGCGCCAGCAGCTTATTCGGGACCGCCAACGAGCAGTACTTC
TRBV24-1	NA	few	TRBJ1-4	CATSDRTSNEKLFF	TGTGCCACCAGTGATCGGACCTCGAATGAAAAACTGTTTTTT
TRBV11-3	NA	NA	TRBJ1-4	CASSADATNEKLFF	TGTGCCAGCAGCGCGGATGCAACTAATGAAAAACTGTTTTTT
TRBV6-1	NA	NA	TRBJ1-4	CAGSDHYRDEKLFF	TGTGCCGGCAGTGATCATTACAGGGACGAAAAACTGTTTTTT
TRBV6-5	TRBD1	once	TRBJ1-1	CACSRTGSVERAFF	TGTGCCTGCAGTCGGACAGGGTCTGTTGAAAGAGCTTTCTTT
TRBV7-8	TRBD2	NA	TRBJ2-3	CASSLRRGVTDTQYF	TGTGCCAGCAGCTTAAGGCGGGGGGTTACAGATACGCAGTATTTT
TRBV20-1	NA	NA	TRBJ1-2	CSAPGGGGYTF	TGCAGTGCTCCCGGGGGGGGCGGCTACACCTTC
TRBV27	TRBD1	NA	TRBJ2-1	CASSSTGQGSAYNEQFF	TGTGCCAGCAGTTCAACGGGACAGGGTTCGGCCTACAATGAGCAGTTCTTC
TRBV4-1	TRBD1	NA	TRBJ2-1	CASRPQGFYSYNEQFF	TGCGCCAGCCGCCCACAGGGGTTTTACTCCTACAATGAGCAGTTCTTC
TRBV5-5	NA	few	TRBJ1-2	CASSHASEQGFGYTF	TGTGCCAGCAGCCATGCTTCGGAACAGGGTTTTGGCTACACCTTC
TRBV4-2	TRBD2	NA	TRBJ2-1	CASSQEGAVAGGYKQFF	TGTGCCAGCAGCCAAGAAGGGGCGGTAGCGGGGGGTTACAAGCAGTTCTTC
TRBV5-5	NA	few	TRBJ1-2	CASSLVWNGDDGYTF	TGTGCCAGCAGCTTGGTGTGGAACGGGGATGATGGCTACACCTTC
TRBV6-6	NA	few	TRBJ2-7	CASSYRGGAITYEQYF	TGTGCCAGCAGTTACCGCGGCGGGGCCATTACCTACGAGCAGTACTTC
TRBV9	TRBD2	few	TRBJ2-1	CASSRSGGGPYNEQFF	TGTGCCAGCAGCCGGAGCGGGGGGGGCCCCTACAATGAGCAGTTCTTC
TRBV29-1	NA	many	TRBJ1-2	CSVGSGAGYGYTF	TGCAGCGTTGGATCGGGGGCGGGCTATGGCTACACCTTC
TRBV20-1	TRBD2	NA	TRBJ2-5	CSARDMGGFSLETQYF	TGCAGTGCTAGAGATATGGGGGGGTTTTCATTGGAGACCCAGTACTTC
TRBV7-7	NA	NA	TRBJ1-2	CARRGGNYGYTF	TGTGCCAGGCGCGGCGGGAACTATGGCTACACCTTC
TRBV5-4	NA	NA	TRBJ2-7	CAGSYLGINEQYF	TGTGCCGGCAGCTATCTAGGGATTAACGAGCAGTACTTC
TRBV7-2	NA	many	TRBJ1-2	CASSLGLVGYTF	TGTGCCAGCAGCCTAGGCTTGGTCGGCTACACCTTC
TRBV6-2/TRBV6-3	TRBD2	NA	TRBJ2-7	CASSWGGEVYEQYF	TGTGCCAGCAGCTGGGGAGGGGAAGTCTACGAGCAGTACTTC
TRBV28	NA	NA	TRBJ2-2	CASSLFWVGSGELFF	TGTGCCAGCAGTTTATTTTGGGTAGGGTCCGGGGAGCTGTTTTTT
TRBV28	NA	few	TRBJ2-7	CASSSPGVFYEQYF	TGTGCCAGCAGTTCCCCTGGTGTTTTCTACGAGCAGTACTTC
TRBV19	NA	NA	TRBJ2-2	CASSNRATGELFF	TGTGCCAGTAGTAACCGGGCGACAGGGGAGCTGTTTTTT
TRBV4-3	NA	NA	TRBJ2-5	CASSQEAGAETQYF	TGCGCCAGCAGCCAAGAAGCCGGGGCGGAGACCCAGTACTTC
TRBV5-1	NA	few	TRBJ2-5	CASSLGTLYQETQYF	TGCGCCAGCAGCTTGGGCACCCTGTACCAAGAGACCCAGTACTTC
TRBV7-2	TRBD2	NA	TRBJ2-5	CASSLRTSERETQYF	TGTGCCAGCAGCTTAAGGACTAGCGAAAGGGAGACCCAGTACTTC
TRBV5-1	TRBD1	NA	TRBJ1-4	CASSLHRGLVSNEKLFF	TGCGCCAGCAGCTTACACAGGGGGCTGGTATCTAATGAAAAACTGTTTTTT
TRBV24-1	TRBD1	NA	TRBJ2-5	CATSDADRDGQETQYF	TGTGCCACCAGTGATGCTGACAGGGATGGGCAAGAGACCCAGTACTTC
TRBV12-3/TRBV12-4	TRBD1	NA	TRBJ2-6	CASSLTGGFFSGANVRTF	TGTGCCAGCAGTTTGACAGGGGGCTTTTTCTCTGGGGCCAACGTCCGGACTTTC
TRBV29-1	TRBD2	NA	TRBJ2-1	CSVEGAGRVNEQFF	TGCAGCGTTGAAGGGGCAGGGAGGGTAAATGAGCAGTTCTTC
TRBV6-2/TRBV6-3	NA	once	TRBJ2-1	CASRRTGGEQFF	TGTGCCAGCAGACGTACAGGTGGTGAGCAGTTCTTC
TRBV5-1	TRBD2	NA	TRBJ2-3	CASNPGEGHKDTQYF	TGCGCCAGCAACCCCGGGGAGGGGCATAAAGATACGCAGTATTTT
TRBV6-1	NA	few	TRBJ2-7	CASSSDRRSLEQYF	TGTGCCAGCAGTTCCGACAGGAGGTCCCTTGAGCAGTACTTC
TRBV6-2/TRBV6-3	NA	NA	TRBJ1-5	CASSYSRGDGNQPQHF	TGTGCCAGCAGTTACTCGAGAGGGGATGGTAATCAGCCCCAGCATTTT
TRBV4-1	NA	few	TRBJ2-7	CASSPRPGPSYEQYF	TGCGCCAGCAGCCCTAGGCCAGGCCCATCCTACGAGCAGTACTTC
TRBV6-2/TRBV6-3	NA	NA	TRBJ1-5	CASSPQGWQPQHF	TGTGCCAGCAGTCCACAGGGCTGGCAGCCCCAGCATTTT
TRBV2	NA	few	TRBJ2-7	CASSEDSKRSYEQYF	TGTGCCAGCAGTGAAGACTCTAAGCGCTCCTACGAGCAGTACTTC
TRBV20-1	TRBD1	NA	TRBJ1-5	CSAGQGLGNQPQHF	TGCAGTGCAGGACAGGGGTTGGGCAATCAGCCCCAGCATTTT
TRBV5-1	TRBD2	NA	TRBJ2-3	CASSWGGINPSWADTQYF	TGCGCCAGCAGTTGGGGAGGGATCAACCCCTCTTGGGCAGATACGCAGTATTTT